This T cell receptor (beta chain) was recovered during a study of shared clonotypes between healthy human individuals. Germline values: CDR1 SGDLS, CDR2 YYNGEE. The CDR3 loop spans 16 amino acids. Trimming cost V 3 bases and J 4 bases; bases outside gene matches: 8. Each replicate PCR on the sorted subsets used about 0.2 ug DNA (around 31,000 T cell genomes). Clones were sequenced by immunoSEQ multiplex PCR, and TCRdb holds only the in-frame ones, with some missing. The table records millions of clones, over 85% of them present only once. The chain links TRBV9 to TRBJ2-3; TRBD2 matches 10 bases. The receptor was isolated from a young man in good health. The sequenced sample consisted of naive CD4+ T cells sorted from blood. The subset here: CD45RA+ positively selected. This CDR3 reads CASSASGGALADTQYF. The CDR3 DNA reads TGTGCCAGCAGCGCAAGCGGGGGGGCCCTCGCAGATACGCAGTATTTT.